The 28 T cell receptor beta chains listed next were all sequenced from one sample in a study of cytomegalovirus exposure and HLA in healthy donors. The PCR used 60 Vbeta and 13 Jbeta primers. TCRdb's copy holds only in-frame clones and misses some; the assay was immunoSEQ multiplex PCR. The sample has some 60,000 clones; about 81% are singletons. Sequencing was performed on PBMCs. These receptors originate from a woman aged 25-40 years in good health and CMV-seronegative.

The rearrangement links TRBV29-1 to TRBJ1-1; 12 bases are a match to TRBD1. Germline lookup yields CDR1 SQVTM and CDR2 ANQGSEA. The CDR3 runs to 18 residues. V was clipped by 4 bases and J by 1 base; unmatched bases: 13. The CDR3 coding sequence is TGCAGCGTTGCCCTCCCCCCGGGACAGGGGGCTAAGAACACTGAAGCTTTCTTT. Translated: CSVALPPGQGAKNTEAFF. The full variable domain, completed using reference TRBV29-1 and TRBJ1-1, is SAVISQKPSRDICQRGTSLTIQCQVDSQVTMMFWYRQQPGQSLTLIATANQGSEATYESGFVIDKFPISRPNLTFSTLTVSNMSPEDSSIYLCSVALPPGQGAKNTEAFFGQGTRLTVV.

The chain joins TRBV5-4 to TRBJ2-2; 7 bases agree with TRBD2. This CDR3 comprises 15 residues. V dropped 0 bases and J dropped 3; count of bases not matched to a gene: 2. Germline-derived CDR1 and CDR2 are SGHNT and YYREEE (reference sequence). CDR3 region: CASSLGTRDTGELFF. The CDR3 DNA reads TGTGCCAGCAGCTTGGGGACTAGGGACACCGGGGAGCTGTTTTTT.

The chain combines TRBV6-1 with TRBJ2-7, with 11 bases aligning to TRBD2. Germline assignment: CDR1 MNHNS and CDR2 SASEGT. Trimming removed 2 bases from V and 4 bases from J; junction bases left unmatched: 10. The CDR3 runs 17 residues. CDR3 DNA: TGTGCCAGCAGTGAAAGGAATAGGGCTAGCGGGAGGTACGAGCAGTACTTC. Protein sequence: CASSERNRASGRYEQYF.

This rearrangement joins TRBV5-1 to TRBJ2-2; 9 bases line up with TRBD1. V trimming: 7 bases; J trimming: 4 bases; junction bases outside the gene matches: 8. This CDR3 has 15 residues. Germline V gives CDR1 SGHRS, CDR2 YFSETQ. The CDR3 loop reads CASYWTGEGTGELFF. Here the CDR3 DNA reads TGCGCCAGCTACTGGACAGGGGAGGGCACCGGGGAGCTGTTTTTT. Complete variable domain (other parts from reference TRBV5-1 and TRBJ2-2): KAGVTQTPRYLIKTRGQQVTLSCSPISGHRSVSWYQQTPGQGLQFLFEYFSETQRNKGNFPGRFSGRQFSNSRSEMNVSTLELGDSALYLCASYWTGEGTGELFFGEGSRLTVL.

This clone appeared a single time. The chain joins TRBV19 to TRBJ1-2, with a possible D match to TRBD1 (5 bases). Germline values: CDR1 LNHDA, CDR2 SQIVND (reference sequence). The V end was cut by 7 bases, the J end by 0 bases, with 15 bases between. This CDR3 is 15 amino acids long. The CDR3 bases are TGTGCCAGTAAGAAGGGGTGGGATTCTAACTATGGCTACACCTTC. Protein: CASKKGWDSNYGYTF. Together with reference TRBV19 and TRBJ1-2, the CDR3 gives the full variable domain: DGGITQSPKYLFRKEGQNVTLSCEQNLNHDAMYWYRQDPGQGLRLIYYSQIVNDFQKGDIAEGYSVSREKKESFPLTVTSAQKNPTAFYLCASKKGWDSNYGYTFGSGTRLTVV.

The gene calls are TRBV4-1 and TRBJ2-1, with D tentatively TRBD1 (5 bases). Trimming removed 0 bases from V and 3 bases from J, with 18 bases in between. Germline CDR1 is MGHRA and CDR2 is YSYEKL. The CDR3 length is 18 residues. This chain's CDR3 is CASSQDIGAQTIYNEQFF. The CDR3 DNA is TGCGCCAGCAGCCAAGATATTGGGGCCCAAACAATCTACAATGAGCAGTTCTTC.

This sequence joins TRBV4-3 and TRBJ2-1; no definite D call. Germline V gives CDR1 LGHNA, CDR2 YSLEER. The CDR3 loop spans 13 amino acids. V lost 1 base and J lost 6, with 7 bases in between. The DNA of the CDR3 is TGCGCCAGCAGCCAAGCCCCCCGCAATGAGCAGTTCTTC. It translates to CASSQAPRNEQFF.

J is TRBJ1-2 and V is TRBV2; 7 bases are a match to TRBD1. This CDR3 is built from 12 residues. Germline assignment: CDR1 SNHLY and CDR2 FYNNEI. V gave up 10 bases and J gave up 2 bases; unmatched junction bases: 4. The CDR3 sequence: CAKSGQNYGYTF. Here the CDR3 DNA reads TGTGCCAAGTCGGGACAGAACTATGGCTACACCTTC.

This clone came up once. V usage is TRBV29-1 and J usage is TRBJ2-1; tentative D call: TRBD2 (7 bases). Germline V gene sequence: CDR1 SQVTM, CDR2 ANQGSEA. The CDR3 loop spans 16 amino acids. CDR3 coding DNA: TGCACCTTTGCGTTCCTGGGGAGGGGGGCCTACAATGAGCAGTTCTTC. It translates to CTFAFLGRGAYNEQFF.

The genes are TRBV7-2 and TRBJ2-1, with D hard to call. V gave up 4 bases and J gave up 6 bases, with 10 bases separating them. The CDR3 totals 13 residues. Germline CDR1 SGHTA, CDR2 FQGNSA. The CDR3 spells CASSSPRGNEQFF. The DNA for the CDR3 is TGTGCCAGCAGCTCCCCTCGCGGCAATGAGCAGTTCTTC. The complete variable domain, with remaining parts taken from reference TRBV7-2 and TRBJ2-1, reads GAGVSQSPSNKVTEKGKDVELRCDPISGHTALYWYRQSLGQGLEFLIYFQGNSAPDKSGLPSDRFSAERTGGSVSTLTIQRTQQEDSAVYLCASSSPRGNEQFFGPGTRLTVL.

This clone was observed a handful of times. This sequence joins TRBV13 and TRBJ2-2; 9 nucleotides match TRBD2. The CDR3 extends over 15 amino acids. V shed 3 bases and J 2 bases; nucleotides not matched to a gene: 1. Germline lookup yields CDR1 PRHDT and CDR2 FYEKMQ (reference sequence). The CDR3 spells CASSFLAGNTGELFF. CDR3 in DNA: TGTGCCAGCAGCTTTCTAGCGGGAAACACCGGGGAGCTGTTTTTT.

The genes are TRBV2 and TRBJ2-2, with unresolved D. Germline loops: CDR1 SNHLY, CDR2 FYNNEI. The V end lost 6 bases, the J end lost 0 bases, and 14 bases lay between the germline ends. The CDR3 sequence is 16 residues long. The CDR3 loop is CASSLDFVANTGELFF. CDR3 DNA: TGTGCCAGCAGCCTAGACTTTGTCGCGAACACCGGGGAGCTGTTTTTT.

The chain joins TRBV5-6 to TRBJ2-7, with TRBD2 matching over 9 bases. V shed 4 bases and J 5 bases; nucleotides not matched to a gene: 19. Germline CDR1 is SGHDT and CDR2 is YYEEEE. The CDR3 covers 18 residues. The CDR3, as DNA: TGTGCCAGCAGCCGTCAGATACCGGAGACTAGCGGTCCCAACGAGCAGTACGTC. Protein sequence: CASSRQIPETSGPNEQYV.

This clone has a handful of counts. This sequence joins TRBV5-6 and TRBJ2-7, with a tentative D call TRBD1 (5 bases). Looked up from germline, CDR1 is SGHDT and CDR2 is YYEEEE. Trimming shortened V by 0 bases and J by 3 bases, and 7 bases separated the two germline ends. The CDR3 consists of 13 residues. Here the CDR3 DNA reads TGTGCCAGCAGCTTGGGACAGATCTACGAGCAGTACGTC. Amino acids: CASSLGQIYEQYV.

The chain combines TRBV2 with TRBJ2-5; no definite D call. Germline CDR1 is SNHLY and CDR2 is FYNNEI. Trimming left V 10 bases short and J 0 bases short, with 3 bases between. The CDR3 totals 10 residues. The DNA for the CDR3 is TGTGCCACGTACCAAGAGACCCAGTACTTC. Translation: CATYQETQYF.

V usage is TRBV29-1 and J usage is TRBJ2-3, with 11 bases aligning to TRBD2. V lost 4 bases, J lost 1 base, and 4 bases stayed unmatched. The CDR3 has 15 amino acids. Germline CDR1 and CDR2: SQVTM and ANQGSEA. DNA of the CDR3: TGCAGCGTTGGGGCGACTAGCGGGGGCACAGATACGCAGTATTTT. Protein sequence: CSVGATSGGTDTQYF.

This clone was found a few times. The V gene is TRBV11-3, the J gene TRBJ1-1; D gene unclear. V was pared by 1 base and J by 3 bases, with 6 bases between. The V gene's germline CDR1 is SGHNT and CDR2 YENEEA. This CDR3 contains 13 residues. DNA of the CDR3: TGTGCCAGCAGCTTAGGTGCGGACACTGAAGCTTTCTTT. Encoded protein: CASSLGADTEAFF.

J is TRBJ2-1 and V is TRBV5-1, with 11 bases matching TRBD1. This CDR3 contains 15 residues. Germline V gene lookup returns CDR1 SGHRS and CDR2 YFSETQ. After removal of 2 bases from V and 6 bases from J, the junction contained 4 bases not matched to a gene. Written as DNA, the CDR3 is TGCGCCAGCAGCTTAAGGGACAGGGGGGGCAATGAGCAGTTCTTC. It specifies CASSLRDRGGNEQFF.

This clone showed up just a few times. The chain joins TRBV7-9 to TRBJ2-3; possible D gene TRBD2, 5 bases. The V gene's germline CDR1 is SEHNR and CDR2 FQNEAQ (reference sequence). The V end lost 0 bases, the J end lost 1 base, and 14 bases lay between the germline ends. The CDR3 length is 17 residues. CDR3: CASSLAVFGGRTDTQYF. Here the CDR3 DNA reads TGTGCCAGCAGCTTAGCTGTCTTTGGCGGGCGCACAGATACGCAGTATTTT.

The chain couples TRBV9 to TRBJ2-3; D is possibly TRBD1 (5 bases). Germline lookup yields CDR1 SGDLS and CDR2 YYNGEE. The CDR3 is 16 amino acids. Trimming left V 3 bases short and J 3 bases short, with 17 bases between. CDR3 in amino acids: CASSETHLGLTDTQYF. Here the CDR3 DNA reads TGTGCCAGCAGCGAGACCCATTTGGGGCTGACAGATACGCAGTATTTT. The complete variable domain, with remaining parts taken from reference TRBV9 and TRBJ2-3, reads DSGVTQTPKHLITATGQRVTLRCSPRSGDLSVYWYQQSLDQGLQFLIQYYNGEERAKGNILERFSAQQFPDLHSELNLSSLELGDSALYFCASSETHLGLTDTQYFGPGTRLTVL.

The table lists this clone with a count of one. The chain has TRBV4-3 and TRBJ2-1; 11 nucleotides agree with TRBD2. The CDR3 loop spans 17 amino acids. Germline V gives CDR1 LGHNA, CDR2 YSLEER. V lost 0 bases, J lost 4 bases, and 5 bases stayed unmatched. CDR3 sequence reads: CASSQDFASGRYNEQFF. The CDR3, as DNA: TGCGCCAGCAGCCAAGATTTCGCTAGCGGGAGGTACAATGAGCAGTTCTTC.

V gene TRBV4-3 combines with J gene TRBJ1-4; TRBD1 matches at 8 bases. Germline V gives CDR1 LGHNA, CDR2 YSLEER. The CDR3 runs to 18 residues. V was clipped by 3 bases and J by 5 bases; unmatched bases: 14. The CDR3, as DNA: TGCGCCAGCAGCCAGAGTCGGGCAGGGGGCCCCCGAAATGAAAAACTGTTTTTT. This translates into CASSQSRAGGPRNEKLFF.

V and J are TRBV30 and TRBJ2-7; D is unresolved. The CDR3 extends over 13 amino acids. The germline V gene encodes CDR1 GTSNPN and CDR2 SVGIG (reference sequence). Trimming stripped 7 bases from V and 0 bases from J, with 13 bases between. This CDR3 reads CALEALSSYEQYF. DNA of the CDR3: TGTGCCTTAGAGGCGCTCAGCTCCTACGAGCAGTACTTC.

The V call is TRBV11-2, the J call TRBJ2-7; D unclear. CDR1 is SGHAT, CDR2 FQNNGV, per germline. Trimming cost V 0 bases and J 7 bases, with 13 bases left between them. CDR3 length: 14 residues. The CDR3 DNA is TGTGCCAGCAGCTTAGATCACAGCCCCAGGGAGCAGTACTTC. Translating gives CASSLDHSPREQYF. Full variable domain (missing parts from reference TRBV11-2 and TRBJ2-7): EAGVAQSPRYKIIEKRQSVAFWCNPISGHATLYWYQQILGQGPKLLIQFQNNGVVDDSQLPKDRFSAERLKGVDSTLKIQPAKLEDSAVYLCASSLDHSPREQYFGPGTRLTVT.

The chain couples TRBV6-6 to TRBJ1-3; TRBD1 agrees at 9 bases. The CDR3 loop spans 14 amino acids. V was pared by 4 bases and J by 9 bases, with 7 bases of the junction left unmatched. Germline V gene data show CDR1 as MNHNY and CDR2 as SVGAGI (reference sequence). The CDR3 DNA reads TGTGCCAGCAGTTCCGGGACAGGGCAAGGCACCATATATTTT. It codes for CASSSGTGQGTIYF.

The chain carries TRBV5-1 and TRBJ2-1; TRBD1 agrees at 10 bases. Germline CDR1 SGHRS, CDR2 YFSETQ. J lost 7 bases, V lost 3 bases, and 7 bases had no gene match. The CDR3 spans 15 residues. The CDR3 sequence is CASSYSGTGENEQFF. The CDR3 DNA sequence: TGCGCCAGCAGCTATTCCGGGACAGGGGAAAATGAGCAGTTCTTC.

This chain uses TRBV5-5 with TRBJ1-2; D may be TRBD1 (5 bases). Germline values: CDR1 SGHKS, CDR2 YYEKEE (reference sequence). Trimming left V 2 bases short and J 8 bases short, with 16 bases between. There are 14 residues in the CDR3. DNA for the CDR3: TGTGCCAGCAGCTTAACCTTTCGGGGGAGCGGCTACACCTTC. Translating it yields CASSLTFRGSGYTF.

This clone appeared a few times. V and J are TRBV5-1 and TRBJ1-6, with 7 bases lining up with TRBD1. Trimming at V came to 1 base and at J to 8 bases, leaving 9 bases not matched to a gene. The V gene's germline CDR1 is SGHRS and CDR2 YFSETQ. This CDR3 comprises 16 residues. DNA for the CDR3: TGCGCCAGCAGCTTGAGGGCCGTGCAGGGGGATTCACCCCTCCACTTT. Amino acid sequence: CASSLRAVQGDSPLHF.